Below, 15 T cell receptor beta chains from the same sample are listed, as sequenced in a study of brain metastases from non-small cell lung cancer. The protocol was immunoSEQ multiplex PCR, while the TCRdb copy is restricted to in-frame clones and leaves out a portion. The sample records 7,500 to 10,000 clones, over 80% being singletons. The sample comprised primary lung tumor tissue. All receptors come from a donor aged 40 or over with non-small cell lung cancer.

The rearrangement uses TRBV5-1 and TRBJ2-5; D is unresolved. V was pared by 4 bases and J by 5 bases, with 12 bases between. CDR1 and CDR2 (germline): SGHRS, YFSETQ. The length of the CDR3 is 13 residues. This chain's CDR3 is CASSQNSRETQYF. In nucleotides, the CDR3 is TGCGCCAGCAGCCAAAACTCTCGGGAGACCCAGTACTTC.

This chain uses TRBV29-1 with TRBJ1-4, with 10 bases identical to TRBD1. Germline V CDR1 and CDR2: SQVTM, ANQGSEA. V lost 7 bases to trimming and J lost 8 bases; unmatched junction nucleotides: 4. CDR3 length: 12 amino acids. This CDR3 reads CSARGQGEKLFF. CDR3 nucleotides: TGCAGCGCCCGGGGACAGGGGGAAAAACTGTTTTTT.

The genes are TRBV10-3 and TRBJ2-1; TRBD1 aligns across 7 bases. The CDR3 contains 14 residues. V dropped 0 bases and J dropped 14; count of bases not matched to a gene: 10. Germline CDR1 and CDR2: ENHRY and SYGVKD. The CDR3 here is CAISESSYSTGEFF. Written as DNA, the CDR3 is TGTGCCATCAGTGAGTCCTCCTACAGTACAGGGGAGTTCTTC.

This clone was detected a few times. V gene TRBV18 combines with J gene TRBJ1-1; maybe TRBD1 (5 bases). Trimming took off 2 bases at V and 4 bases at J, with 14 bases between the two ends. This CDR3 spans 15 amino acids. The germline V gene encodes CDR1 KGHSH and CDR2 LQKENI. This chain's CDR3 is CASSPLGPFSTEAFF. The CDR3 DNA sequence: TGTGCCAGCTCACCATTGGGACCTTTCTCCACTGAAGCTTTCTTT.

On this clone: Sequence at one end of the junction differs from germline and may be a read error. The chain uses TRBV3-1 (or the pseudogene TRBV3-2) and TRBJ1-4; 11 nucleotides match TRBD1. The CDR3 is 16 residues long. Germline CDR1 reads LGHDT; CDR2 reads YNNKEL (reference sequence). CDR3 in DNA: TGTGCCAGCAGCCAAGATCCCGGACAGGGGGCGGAAAAATTGTTTTTT. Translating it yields CASSQDPGQGAEKLFF.

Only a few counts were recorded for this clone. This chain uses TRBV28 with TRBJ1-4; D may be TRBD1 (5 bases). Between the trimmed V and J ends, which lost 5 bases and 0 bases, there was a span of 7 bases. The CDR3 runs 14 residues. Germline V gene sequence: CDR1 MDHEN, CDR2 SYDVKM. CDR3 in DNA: TGTGCCAGCAGTACCAGGGCAACTAATGAAAAACTGTTTTTT. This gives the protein CASSTRATNEKLFF.

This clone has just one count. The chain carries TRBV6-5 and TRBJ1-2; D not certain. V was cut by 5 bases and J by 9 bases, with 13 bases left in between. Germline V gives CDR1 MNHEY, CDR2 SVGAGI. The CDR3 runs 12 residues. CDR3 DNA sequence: TGTGCCAGCAGTCTGCGACAAGGGAGCTACACCTTC. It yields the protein CASSLRQGSYTF.

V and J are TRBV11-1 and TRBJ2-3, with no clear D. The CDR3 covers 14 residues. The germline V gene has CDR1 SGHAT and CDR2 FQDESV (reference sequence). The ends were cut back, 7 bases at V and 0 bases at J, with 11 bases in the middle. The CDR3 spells CASKESDSTDTQYF. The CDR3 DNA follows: TGTGCCAGCAAAGAATCTGACAGCACAGATACGCAGTATTTT. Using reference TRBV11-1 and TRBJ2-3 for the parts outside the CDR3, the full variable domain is EAEVAQSPRYKITEKSQAVAFWCDPISGHATLYWYRQILGQGPELLVQFQDESVVDDSQLPKDRFSAERLKGVDSTLKIQPAELGDSAMYLCASKESDSTDTQYFGPGTRLTVL.

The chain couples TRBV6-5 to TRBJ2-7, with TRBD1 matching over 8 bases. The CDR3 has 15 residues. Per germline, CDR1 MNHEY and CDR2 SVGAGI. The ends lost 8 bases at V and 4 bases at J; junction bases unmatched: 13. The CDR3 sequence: CASPLPGGAGYEQYF. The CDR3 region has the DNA TGTGCCAGCCCCCTACCAGGGGGCGCGGGGTACGAGCAGTACTTC.

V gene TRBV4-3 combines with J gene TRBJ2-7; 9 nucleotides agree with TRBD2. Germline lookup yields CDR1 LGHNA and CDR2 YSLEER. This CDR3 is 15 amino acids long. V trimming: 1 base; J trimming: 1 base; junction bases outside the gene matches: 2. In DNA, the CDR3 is TGCGCCAGCAGCCAAGGGCTAGCGGGATCCTACGAGCAGTACTTC. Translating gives CASSQGLAGSYEQYF.

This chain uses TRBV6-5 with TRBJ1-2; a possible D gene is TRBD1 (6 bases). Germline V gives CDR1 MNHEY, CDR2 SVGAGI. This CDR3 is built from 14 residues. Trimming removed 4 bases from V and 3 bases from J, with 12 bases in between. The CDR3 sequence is CASSLMTGDYGYTF. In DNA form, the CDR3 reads TGTGCCAGCAGTTTGATGACAGGAGACTATGGCTACACCTTC.

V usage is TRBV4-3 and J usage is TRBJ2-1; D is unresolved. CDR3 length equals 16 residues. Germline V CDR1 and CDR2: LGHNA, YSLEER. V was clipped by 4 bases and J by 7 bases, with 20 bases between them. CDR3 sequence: CASSLSVATTWNEQFF. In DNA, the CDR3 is TGCGCCAGCAGCCTATCTGTTGCTACAACTTGGAATGAGCAGTTCTTC.

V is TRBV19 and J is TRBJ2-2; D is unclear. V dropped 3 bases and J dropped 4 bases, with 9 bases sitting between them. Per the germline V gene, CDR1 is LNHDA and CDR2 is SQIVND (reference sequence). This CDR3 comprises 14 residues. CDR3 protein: CASSIWTVTGELFF. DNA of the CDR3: TGTGCCAGTAGTATTTGGACGGTCACCGGGGAGCTGTTTTTT.

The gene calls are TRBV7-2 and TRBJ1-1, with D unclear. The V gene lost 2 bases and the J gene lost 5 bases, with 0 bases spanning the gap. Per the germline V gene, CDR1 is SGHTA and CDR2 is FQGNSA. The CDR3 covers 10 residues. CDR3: CASSLTEAFF. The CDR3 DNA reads TGTGCCAGCAGCTTAACTGAAGCTTTCTTT.

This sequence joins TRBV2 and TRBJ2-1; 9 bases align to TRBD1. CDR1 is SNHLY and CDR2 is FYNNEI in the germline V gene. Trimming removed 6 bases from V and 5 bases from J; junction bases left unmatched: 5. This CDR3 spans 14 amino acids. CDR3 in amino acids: CASRGGTGNNEQFF. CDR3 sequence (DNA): TGTGCCAGCAGGGGGGGGACAGGGAACAATGAGCAGTTCTTC.